This is a list of T cell receptor beta chains from one sample in a study of CD8 T cells in ankylosing spondylitis. TCRdb redid the calling of the 5' RACE reads with MiXCR, one entry per CDR3 protein. The sample carries approximately 250,000 distinct CDR3 sequences, around 25% recorded once. The specimen sequenced was blood, either unsorted or a sorted T cell fraction (not recorded which). The receptors come from a male donor with ankylosing spondylitis or in good health (not recorded which). Each CDR3 is given without its conserved first and last residue. The order of the fields is V gene, J gene, CDR3 protein.

TRBV20-1,TRBJ1-1,SARLTGRGAF
TRBV20-1,TRBJ2-1,SASSVRAGPEQF
TRBV6-1,TRBJ2-3,ASRFGHNTDTQY
TRBV12-3/TRBV12-4,TRBJ1-1,ASSLNKGTEAF
TRBV29-1,TRBJ2-5,SVTSGTGVTQY
TRBV5-5,TRBJ2-2,ASKVTTGELF
TRBV20-1,TRBJ2-3,SVGTSFTDTQY
TRBV20-1,TRBJ2-7,SASKGPDEQY
TRBV3-1,TRBJ1-1,ASSQAGGTEAF
TRBV28,TRBJ2-7,ASSARQDTYEQY
TRBV10-3,TRBJ2-7,AISGTADEQY
TRBV24-1,TRBJ2-5,ATSDWETQY